The T cell receptor beta chain under discussion was sequenced for a study of spatial heterogeneity in lung cancer. About the study: An average of more than ten raw reads was observed per unique TCR and UMI combination.

The study's findings and limits: Detection of ubiquitous tumor TCRs in blood was higher at resection than follow-up.

The time point here: sample taken at primary tumor resection. Unsorted whole RNA of tumor, nontumor lung or frozen PBMC was sequenced. Unique molecular identifiers tagged every individual TCR cDNA molecule. From the 5' RACE reads, TCRdb called clonotypes with MiXCR, one entry per CDR3 protein. The sample lists more than 6,500 distinct CDR3 sequences, about 9.1% occurring once. In this sample, this clonotype turned up many times. The antigen is unknown. In a library made to pick up alpha chains, this beta chain is a stray read with a size that means little. This TCR came from a male donor with early-stage non-small cell lung cancer. The sequences come from PBMCs, collected at surgery.

The CDR3 sequence is CASRPTGYGYTF. DNA of the CDR3: TGTGCCAGCAGGCCGACAGGGTATGGCTACACCTTC. V and J are TRBV6-1 and TRBJ1-2; 7 bases are shared with TRBD1. The V and J ends lost 6 bases and 5 bases, in that order; junction bases with no gene match: 3. The CDR3 runs 12 residues. Germline V CDR1 and CDR2: MNHNS, SASEGT.